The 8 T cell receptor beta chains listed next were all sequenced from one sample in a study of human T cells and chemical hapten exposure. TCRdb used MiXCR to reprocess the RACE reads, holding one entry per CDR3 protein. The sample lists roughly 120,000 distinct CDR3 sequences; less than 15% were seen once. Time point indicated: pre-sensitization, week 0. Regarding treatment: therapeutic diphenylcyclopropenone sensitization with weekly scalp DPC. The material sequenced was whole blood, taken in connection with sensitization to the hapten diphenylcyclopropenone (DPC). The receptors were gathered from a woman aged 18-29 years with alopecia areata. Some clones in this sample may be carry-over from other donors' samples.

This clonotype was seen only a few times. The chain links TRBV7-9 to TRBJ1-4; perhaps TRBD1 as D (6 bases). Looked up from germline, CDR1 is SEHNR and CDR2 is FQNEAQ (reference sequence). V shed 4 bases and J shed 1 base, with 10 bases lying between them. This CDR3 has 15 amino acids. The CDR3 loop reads CASSSTGLTNEKLFF. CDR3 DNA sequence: TGTGCCAGCAGCTCCACAGGGCTAACTAATGAAAAACTGTTTTTT.

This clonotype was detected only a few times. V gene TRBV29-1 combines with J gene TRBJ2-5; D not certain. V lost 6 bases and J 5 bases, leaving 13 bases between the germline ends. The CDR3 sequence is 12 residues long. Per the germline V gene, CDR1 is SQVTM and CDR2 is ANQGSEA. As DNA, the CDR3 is TGCAGCGTCTCTGTTAAAGGGGAGACCCAGTACTTC. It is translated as CSVSVKGETQYF.

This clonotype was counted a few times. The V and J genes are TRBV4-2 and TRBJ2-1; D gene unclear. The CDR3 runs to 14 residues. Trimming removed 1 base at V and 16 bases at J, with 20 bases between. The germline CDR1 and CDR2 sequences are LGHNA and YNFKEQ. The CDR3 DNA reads TGTGCCAGCAGCCAAGGAGAAGGATACGGGCCAAGATTCTTC. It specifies CASSQGEGYGPRFF.

The CDR3 DNA follows: TGTGCCAGCAGGGGGGTCTTTGAAGCTTTCTTT. Protein: CASRGVFEAFF. This chain connects TRBV2 to TRBJ1-1, with D perhaps TRBD1 (5 bases). CDR1 is SNHLY and CDR2 is FYNNEI in the germline V gene. There are 11 residues in the CDR3. The V gene lost 6 bases and the J gene lost 7 bases, with 9 bases spanning the gap.

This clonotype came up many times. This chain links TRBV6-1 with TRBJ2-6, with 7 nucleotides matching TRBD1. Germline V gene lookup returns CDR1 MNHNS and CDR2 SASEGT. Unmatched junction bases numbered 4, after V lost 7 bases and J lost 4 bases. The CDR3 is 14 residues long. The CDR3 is CASNRGDGANVLTF. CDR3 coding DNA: TGTGCCAGCAACAGGGGTGACGGGGCCAACGTCCTGACTTTC.

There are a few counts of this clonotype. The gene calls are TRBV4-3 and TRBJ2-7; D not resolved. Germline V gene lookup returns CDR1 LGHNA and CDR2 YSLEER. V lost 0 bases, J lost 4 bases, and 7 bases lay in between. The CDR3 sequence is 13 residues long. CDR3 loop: CASSQDLGYEQYF. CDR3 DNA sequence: TGCGCCAGCAGCCAAGATTTGGGATACGAGCAGTACTTC.

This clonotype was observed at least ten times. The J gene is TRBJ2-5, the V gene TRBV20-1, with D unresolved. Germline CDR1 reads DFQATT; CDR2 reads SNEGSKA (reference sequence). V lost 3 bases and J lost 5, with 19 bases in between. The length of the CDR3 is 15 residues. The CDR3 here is CSARMAGNEMETQYF. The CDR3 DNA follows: TGCAGTGCTAGGATGGCCGGCAATGAGATGGAGACCCAGTACTTC.

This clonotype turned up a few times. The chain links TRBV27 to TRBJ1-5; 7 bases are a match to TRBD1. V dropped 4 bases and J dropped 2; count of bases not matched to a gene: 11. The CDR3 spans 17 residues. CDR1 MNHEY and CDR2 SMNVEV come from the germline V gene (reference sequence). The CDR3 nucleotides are TGTGCCAGCAGTTCGACTCGACAGGGCAAGGGCAATCAGCCCCAGCATTTT. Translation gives CASSSTRQGKGNQPQHF.